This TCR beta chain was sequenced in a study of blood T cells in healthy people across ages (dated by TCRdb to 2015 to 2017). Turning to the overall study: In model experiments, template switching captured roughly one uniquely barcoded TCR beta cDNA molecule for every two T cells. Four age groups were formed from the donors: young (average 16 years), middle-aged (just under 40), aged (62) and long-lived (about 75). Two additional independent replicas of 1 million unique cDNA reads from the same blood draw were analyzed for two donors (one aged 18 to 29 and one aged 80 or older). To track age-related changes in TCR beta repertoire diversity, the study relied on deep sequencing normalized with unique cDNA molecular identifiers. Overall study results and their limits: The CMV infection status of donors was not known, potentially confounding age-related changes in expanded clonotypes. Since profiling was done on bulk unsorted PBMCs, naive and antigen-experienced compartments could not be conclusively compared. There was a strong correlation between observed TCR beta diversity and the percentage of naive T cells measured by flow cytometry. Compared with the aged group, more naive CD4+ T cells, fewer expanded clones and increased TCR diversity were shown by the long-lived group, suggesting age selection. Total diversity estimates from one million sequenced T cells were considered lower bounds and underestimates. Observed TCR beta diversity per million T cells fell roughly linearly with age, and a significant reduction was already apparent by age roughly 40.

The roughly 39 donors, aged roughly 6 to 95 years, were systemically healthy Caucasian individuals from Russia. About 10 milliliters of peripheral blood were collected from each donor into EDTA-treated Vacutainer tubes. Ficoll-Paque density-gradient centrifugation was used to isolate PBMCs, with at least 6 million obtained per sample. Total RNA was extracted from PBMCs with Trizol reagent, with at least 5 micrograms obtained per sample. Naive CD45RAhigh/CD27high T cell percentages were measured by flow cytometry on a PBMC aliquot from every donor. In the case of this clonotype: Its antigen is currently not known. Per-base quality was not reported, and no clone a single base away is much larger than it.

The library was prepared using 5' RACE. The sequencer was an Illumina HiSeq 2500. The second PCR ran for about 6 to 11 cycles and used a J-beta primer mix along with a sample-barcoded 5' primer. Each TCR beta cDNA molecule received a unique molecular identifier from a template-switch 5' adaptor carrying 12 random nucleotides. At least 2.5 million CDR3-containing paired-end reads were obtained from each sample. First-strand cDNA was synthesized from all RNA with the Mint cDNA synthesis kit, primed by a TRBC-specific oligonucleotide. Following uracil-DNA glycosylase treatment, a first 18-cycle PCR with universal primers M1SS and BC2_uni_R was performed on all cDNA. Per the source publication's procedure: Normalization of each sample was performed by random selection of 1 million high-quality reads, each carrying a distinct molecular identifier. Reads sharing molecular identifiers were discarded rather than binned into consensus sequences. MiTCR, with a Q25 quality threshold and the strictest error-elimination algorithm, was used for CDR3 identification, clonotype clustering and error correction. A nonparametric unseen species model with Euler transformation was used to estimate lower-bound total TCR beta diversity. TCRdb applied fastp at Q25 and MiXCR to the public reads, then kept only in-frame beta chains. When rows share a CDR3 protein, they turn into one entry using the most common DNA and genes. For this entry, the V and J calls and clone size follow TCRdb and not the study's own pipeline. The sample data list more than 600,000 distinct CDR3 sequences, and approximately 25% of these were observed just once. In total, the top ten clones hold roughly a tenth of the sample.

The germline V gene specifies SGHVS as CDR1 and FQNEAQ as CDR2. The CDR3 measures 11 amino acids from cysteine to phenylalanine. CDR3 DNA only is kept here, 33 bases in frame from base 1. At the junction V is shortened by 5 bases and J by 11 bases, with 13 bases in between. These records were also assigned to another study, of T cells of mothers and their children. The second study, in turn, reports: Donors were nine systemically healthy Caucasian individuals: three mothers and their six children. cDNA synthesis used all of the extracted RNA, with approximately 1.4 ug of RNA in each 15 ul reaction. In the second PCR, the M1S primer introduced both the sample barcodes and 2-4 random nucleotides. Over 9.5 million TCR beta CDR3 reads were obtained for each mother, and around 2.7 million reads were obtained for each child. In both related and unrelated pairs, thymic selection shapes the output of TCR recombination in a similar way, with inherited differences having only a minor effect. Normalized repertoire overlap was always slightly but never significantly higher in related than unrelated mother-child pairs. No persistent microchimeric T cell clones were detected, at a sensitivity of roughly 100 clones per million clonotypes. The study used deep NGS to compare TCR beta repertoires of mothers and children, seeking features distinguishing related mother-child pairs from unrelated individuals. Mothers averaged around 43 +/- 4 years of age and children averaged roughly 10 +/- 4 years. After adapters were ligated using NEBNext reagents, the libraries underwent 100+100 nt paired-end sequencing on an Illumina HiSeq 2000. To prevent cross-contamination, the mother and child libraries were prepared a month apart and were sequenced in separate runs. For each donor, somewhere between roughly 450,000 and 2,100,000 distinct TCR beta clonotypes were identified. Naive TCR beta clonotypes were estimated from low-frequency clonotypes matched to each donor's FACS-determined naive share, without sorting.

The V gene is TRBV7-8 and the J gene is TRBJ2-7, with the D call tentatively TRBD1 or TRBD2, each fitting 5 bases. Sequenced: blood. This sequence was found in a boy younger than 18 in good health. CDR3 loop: CASSHGDHEYF. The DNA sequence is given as TGTGCCAGCAGCCATGGGGACCACGAGTACTTC.